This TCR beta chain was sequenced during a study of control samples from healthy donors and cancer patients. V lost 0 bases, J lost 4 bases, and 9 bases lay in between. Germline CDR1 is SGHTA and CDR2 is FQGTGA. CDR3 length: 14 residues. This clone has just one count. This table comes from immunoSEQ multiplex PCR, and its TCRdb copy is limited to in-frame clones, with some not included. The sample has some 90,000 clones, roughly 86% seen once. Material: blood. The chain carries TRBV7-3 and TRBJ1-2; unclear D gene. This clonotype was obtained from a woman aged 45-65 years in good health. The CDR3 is CASSLTKDGYGYTF. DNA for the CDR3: TGTGCCAGCAGCTTAACGAAGGACGGCTATGGCTACACCTTC.